Shown below are 30 T cell receptor beta chains from a single sample sequenced in a study of T cells in Graves' hyperthyroidism and ophthalmopathy. Amplification yielded TCR beta CDR3 regions, with RNA transcripts as the source. First-round RT-PCR of the TCR CDR3 relied on the HTBI primer set. MiXCR was run by TCRdb on the multiplex PCR reads, yielding one entry per CDR3 protein. The table shows 490,000 or so distinct CDR3 sequences, with 15% to 20% occurring only once. The specimen was blood. The source is a woman aged 30 to 39 with Graves' ophthalmopathy.

This clonotype showed up many times. The V gene is TRBV6-5, the J gene TRBJ1-1; D is unclear. V shed 2 bases and J shed 1 base, with 8 bases lying between them. CDR1 and CDR2 from the germline V gene are MNHEY and SVGAGI. There are 14 residues in the CDR3. CDR3 nucleotides: TGTGCCAGCAGTTACGCGGAGGAGAACACTGAAGCTTTCTTT. Translated, it gives CASSYAEENTEAFF.

The table lists this clonotype with a few counts. The chain is built from TRBV6-1 and TRBJ2-2; tentatively, D is TRBD2 (5 bases). In germline, CDR1 is MNHNS, CDR2 SASEGT. This CDR3 contains 15 residues. Trimming cost V 4 bases and J 5 bases, with 14 bases left between them. This CDR3 is CASSVSLPGTGELFF. The DNA for the CDR3 is TGTGCCAGCAGTGTGTCTCTCCCGGGAACCGGGGAGCTGTTTTTT.

This clonotype was found many times. The chain couples TRBV2 to TRBJ2-1; 7 bases fit TRBD2. The CDR3 length is 16 residues. Germline CDR1 reads SNHLY; CDR2 reads FYNNEI. Trimming took 7 bases from V and 0 from J; bases not matched to a gene: 9. For the CDR3, the DNA is TGTGCCAGCACCCTTAGCGGGCCCAGCTCCTACAATGAGCAGTTCTTC. This encodes CASTLSGPSSYNEQFF.

In its sample, this clonotype was seen many times. The V and J genes are TRBV11-2 and TRBJ2-7, with D perhaps being TRBD1 or TRBD2 (6 bases each). Germline loops: CDR1 SGHAT, CDR2 FQNNGV. Deletions cut 4 bases from V and 5 bases from J, with 15 bases between. This CDR3 region has 14 residues. The CDR3: CASSSITGAHEQYF. The CDR3 DNA follows: TGTGCCAGCAGCTCAATAACGGGGGCCCACGAGCAGTACTTC. Full variable domain (missing parts from reference TRBV11-2 and TRBJ2-7): EAGVAQSPRYKIIEKRQSVAFWCNPISGHATLYWYQQILGQGPKLLIQFQNNGVVDDSQLPKDRFSAERLKGVDSTLKIQPAKLEDSAVYLCASSSITGAHEQYFGPGTRLTVT.

This clonotype has at least ten counts. The genes are TRBV3-1 and TRBJ2-7; the D gene is possibly TRBD1 (6 bases). Trimming removed 4 bases from V and 4 bases from J, with 11 bases in between. Germline CDR1 is LGHDT and CDR2 is YNNKEL (reference sequence). The CDR3 is 13 amino acids. CDR3 DNA: TGTGCCAGCAGCCCACAGGGCGGATACGAGCAGTACTTC. This sequence encodes CASSPQGGYEQYF.

The V and J genes are TRBV28 and TRBJ2-7, with D possibly called TRBD1 or TRBD2 (5 bases each). Per germline, CDR1 MDHEN and CDR2 SYDVKM. There are 14 residues in the CDR3. Deletions cut 5 bases from V and 3 bases from J, with 14 bases between. DNA of the CDR3: TGTGCCAGCAGTCTCCTTCCGAGGGGCTACGAGCAGTACTTC. Its protein is CASSLLPRGYEQYF.

This clonotype was recorded at least ten times. The genes are TRBV12-3 or TRBV12-4 and TRBJ2-5; 8 positions match TRBD1. The CDR3 is made up of 15 amino acids. The V and J ends lost 2 bases and 2 bases, in that order; junction bases with no gene match: 4. The CDR3 coding sequence is TGTGCCAGCAGTTTAATCCAGGGGGCACAAGAGACCCAGTACTTC. Protein sequence: CASSLIQGAQETQYF.

This clonotype has at least ten counts. The chain has TRBV5-5 and TRBJ2-5; D is perhaps TRBD1 (5 bases). Trimming stripped 0 bases from V and 5 bases from J, with 17 bases between. This CDR3 is built from 16 residues. Germline V CDR1 and CDR2: SGHKS, YYEKEE (reference sequence). CDR3 amino acids: CASSLGLNQGSETQYF. CDR3 bases: TGTGCCAGCAGCTTGGGACTGAATCAGGGAAGTGAGACCCAGTACTTC.

This clonotype has more than one count but fewer than ten. At one end the junction does not follow the germline gene, possibly because of a read error. The rearrangement links TRBV20-1 to TRBJ2-5; D remains ambiguous. Germline CDR1 DFQATT, CDR2 SNEGSKA (reference sequence). CDR3 length: 14 residues. The CDR3 sequence is CSARKLTLQETRYF. CDR3 sequence (DNA): TGCAGTGCTAGGAAATTGACTCTCCAAGAGACCCGGTACTTC.

About this clonotype itself: A much larger clone lies a single base off, so this may be a read error. The rearrangement joins TRBV28 to TRBJ2-5; TRBD1 matches 12 bases. The CDR3 extends over 17 amino acids. The V and J ends lost 4 bases and 5 bases, in that order; junction bases with no gene match: 11. Germline CDR1 and CDR2: MDHEN and SYDVKM. Written as DNA, the CDR3 is TGTGCCAGCAGTTCCCGGGACAGGGGGCCTTTTCGGGAGACCCAGTACTTC. Translating gives CASSSRDRGPFRETQYF.

There are many counts of this clonotype. Because the CDR3's place on the DNA is in doubt, the DNA is left out and the CDR3 is given as listed by TCRdb. V usage is TRBV6-1 and J usage is TRBJ1-6; TRBD1 is the table's D call and was not checked against the DNA. The CDR3 has 15 residues if both end residues are counted. Germline V gives CDR1 MNHNS, CDR2 SASEGT. CDR3 region: CASSSSGRNGSPLHF.

In its sample, this clonotype was seen many times. V gene TRBV20-1 combines with J gene TRBJ2-4, with 9 bases matching TRBD1. Germline assignment: CDR1 DFQATT and CDR2 SNEGSKA (reference sequence). V trimming: 6 bases; J trimming: 8 bases; junction bases outside the gene matches: 11. The CDR3 has 14 residues. CDR3 coding DNA: TGCAGTGCGTCGCACAGGGGGCGCATAGACATTCAGTACTTC. It specifies CSASHRGRIDIQYF.

This clonotype was counted only a few times. The chain carries TRBV5-1 and TRBJ1-4, with 8 bases identical to TRBD1. V trimming: 0 bases; J trimming: 7 bases; junction bases outside the gene matches: 5. This CDR3 is built from 15 residues. Per germline, CDR1 SGHRS and CDR2 YFSETQ. Here the CDR3 DNA reads TGCGCCAGCAGCTTGGCCATGGACAGGGCTGAAAAACTGTTTTTT. Protein product: CASSLAMDRAEKLFF.

This clonotype was recorded many times. The CDR3 DNA reads as TGTGCCAGCAGCTTTCGGACAGGGATAGATTCACCCCTCCACTTT. Translating gives CASSFRTGIDSPLHF. This rearrangement joins TRBV11-2 to TRBJ1-6; 8 nucleotides match TRBD1. CDR3 size: 15 residues. Germline CDR1 and CDR2: SGHAT and FQNNGV. Trimming took 3 bases from V and 8 from J; bases not matched to a gene: 6.

This clonotype was seen repeatedly, ten times or more. This chain joins TRBV27 and TRBJ2-1; 9 bases map to TRBD1. Germline loops: CDR1 MNHEY, CDR2 SMNVEV (reference sequence). The CDR3 extends over 16 amino acids. After removal of 5 bases from V and 8 bases from J, the junction contained 13 bases not matched to a gene. As DNA, the CDR3 is TGTGCCAGCAGTCGATGGACAGGGGCGAACCGGGATGAGCAGTTCTTC. It translates to CASSRWTGANRDEQFF.

V usage is TRBV29-1 and J usage is TRBJ1-1; a weak D match, TRBD1 (5 bases). The CDR3 has 13 amino acids. Germline lookup yields CDR1 SQVTM and CDR2 ANQGSEA. V was pared by 4 bases and J by 11 bases, with 20 bases between. CDR3 bases: TGCAGCGTTGGAGGCAGGGTAACTTCTAGCGCTTTCTTT. Its protein is CSVGGRVTSSAFF.

This clonotype has a count of ten or more. This chain joins TRBV12-3 or TRBV12-4 and TRBJ1-3; D unresolved. This CDR3 region has 14 residues. Trimming cost V 1 base and J 0 bases, with 4 bases left between them. CDR3 loop: CASSLGVSGNTIYF. CDR3 nucleotide sequence: TGTGCCAGCAGTTTAGGAGTCTCTGGAAACACCATATATTTT.

This clonotype came up a few times. The gene calls are TRBV10-3 and TRBJ2-2; 9 nucleotides line up with TRBD2. The length of the CDR3 is 15 residues. Germline values: CDR1 ENHRY, CDR2 SYGVKD. V lost 3 bases, J lost 1 base, and 0 bases stayed unmatched. CDR3 amino acids: CAISDSGRNTGELFF. In nucleotides, the CDR3 is TGTGCCATCAGTGATAGCGGGAGGAACACCGGGGAGCTGTTTTTT.

There are a few counts of this clonotype. This chain connects TRBV4-1 to TRBJ1-1; D remains ambiguous. Germline lookup yields CDR1 MGHRA and CDR2 YSYEKL. The CDR3 is made up of 15 amino acids. The V end was cut by 2 bases, the J end by 0 bases, with 10 bases between. CDR3 nucleotides: TGCGCCAGCAGCCAACCATTCCCTTTGAACACTGAAGCTTTCTTT. The encoded protein is CASSQPFPLNTEAFF.

The sample holds many counts of this clonotype. V is TRBV18 and J is TRBJ2-1; tentatively, D is TRBD2 (6 bases). Germline CDR1 and CDR2: KGHSH and LQKENI. This CDR3 region has 12 residues. V lost 0 bases and J lost 10, with 7 bases in between. CDR3 bases: TGTGCCAGCTCACCACCGCTAGCGGAGCAGTTCTTC. It is translated as CASSPPLAEQFF.

This clonotype was seen many times. V gene TRBV7-2 combines with J gene TRBJ2-7, with 8 bases fitting TRBD2. The CDR3 contains 16 residues. CDR1 and CDR2 (germline): SGHTA, FQGNSA. V dropped 4 bases and J dropped 2; count of bases not matched to a gene: 10. The CDR3 here is CASSSVAGRSTYEQYF. The DNA for the CDR3 is TGTGCCAGCAGCTCAGTAGCGGGGAGGTCTACCTACGAGCAGTACTTC.

The table lists this clonotype with many counts. V is TRBV20-1 and J is TRBJ2-3; TRBD2 agrees at 7 bases. The CDR3 runs to 13 residues. Germline CDR1 reads DFQATT; CDR2 reads SNEGSKA (reference sequence). The V gene end was trimmed by 6 bases and the J gene end by 1 base; junction bases not matched to a gene: 4. The CDR3 sequence is CSAAAGGTDTQYF. The CDR3, as DNA: TGCAGTGCCGCGGCGGGAGGCACAGATACGCAGTATTTT.

This clonotype showed up many times. V is TRBV3-2 and J is TRBJ1-2. TRBV3-2 is recorded as a pseudogene. The CDR3 covers 14 residues. The chain's CDR3 is CASSQVSANYGYTF. The CDR3 DNA reads as TGTGCCAGCAGCCAAGTGTCGGCTAACTATGGCTACACCTTC.

This clonotype was observed once. A read error is likely here: a far larger clone is one base away. The rearrangement links TRBV6-1 to TRBJ2-2, with 7 positions matching TRBD2. Germline CDR1 is MNHNS and CDR2 is SASEGT. The V segment lost 6 bases and the J segment 1 base; nucleotides outside the gene matches: 2. This CDR3 comprises 14 residues. In DNA form, the CDR3 reads TGTGCCAGCAGGTCTAGCGGGAACACCGGGGAGCTGTTTTTT. This translates into CASRSSGNTGELFF.

The chain joins TRBV19 to TRBJ1-5; D not certain. The CDR3 is made up of 14 amino acids. The ends were cut back, 7 bases at V and 3 bases at J, with 13 bases in the middle. Germline V gives CDR1 LNHDA, CDR2 SQIVND (reference sequence). The CDR3 coding sequence is TGTGCCAGTAAGGAGAGTCTTGACAATCAGCCCCAGCATTTT. As protein: CASKESLDNQPQHF.

This clonotype was counted at least ten times. The gene calls are TRBV7-9 and TRBJ2-3; 8 positions agree with TRBD2. Trimming removed 5 bases from V and 0 bases from J; junction bases left unmatched: 4. Looked up from germline, CDR1 is SEHNR and CDR2 is FQNEAQ (reference sequence). The CDR3 sequence is 15 residues long. CDR3 in amino acids: CASSGGRTSTDTQYF. CDR3 bases: TGTGCCAGCAGCGGCGGGAGGACTAGCACAGATACGCAGTATTTT.

The sample holds many counts of this clonotype. This chain joins TRBV28 and TRBJ2-3; D is possibly TRBD1 or TRBD2 (5 bases each). This CDR3 region has 13 residues. V was clipped by 11 bases and J by 2 bases, with 14 bases between them. Germline CDR1 reads MDHEN; CDR2 reads SYDVKM. CDR3 DNA sequence: TGTGCCGCGAGGGGTGGAGCCACAGATACGCAGTATTTT. Its translation is CAARGGATDTQYF.

At least ten counts were recorded for this clonotype. This chain uses TRBV28 with TRBJ1-2; TRBD1 might be the D (5 bases). The CDR3 has 13 residues. Deletions cut 6 bases from V and 3 bases from J, with 11 bases between. CDR1 and CDR2 from the germline V gene are MDHEN and SYDVKM. The DNA of the CDR3 is TGTGCCAGCAGAACAAGGGGTTACTATGGCTACACCTTC. Protein sequence: CASRTRGYYGYTF.

This clonotype showed up many times. CDR3 in DNA: TGTGCCAGCAGCCCAAGCGGGGGGAGCTCCTACGAGCAGTACTTC. Protein sequence: CASSPSGGSSYEQYF. The genes are TRBV7-2 and TRBJ2-7; 9 bases align to TRBD2. With V trimmed by 5 bases and J by 0 bases, 5 bases remained unmatched. Per germline, CDR1 SGHTA and CDR2 FQGNSA. This CDR3 spans 15 amino acids.

This clonotype appeared many times. The V gene is TRBV28, the J gene TRBJ2-1; D not resolved. V lost 4 bases and J 9 bases, leaving 7 bases between the germline ends. Germline V gene data show CDR1 as MDHEN and CDR2 as SYDVKM. The CDR3 length is 11 residues. CDR3 residues: CASSYRAEQFF. CDR3 sequence (DNA): TGTGCCAGCAGTTATAGAGCTGAGCAGTTCTTC. Supplemented by reference TRBV28 and TRBJ2-1, the full variable domain reads DVKVTQSSRYLVKRTGEKVFLECVQDMDHENMFWYRQDPGLGLRLIYFSYDVKMKEKGDIPEGYSVSREKKERFSLILESASTNQTSMYLCASSYRAEQFFGPGTRLTVL.